This TCR beta chain was captured by sequencing in a study of CXCR3-negative and CXCR3-positive naive CD8 T cells. Study-wide context: Overall TRB read output was some 140 million, and each library contained about 1.5 +/- 0.3 million reads. Study-level results: Comparably high diversity marked both naive subsets, whereas memory CD8+ cells had much lower diversity.

Comments on this clonotype: Its antigen is not known.

UMI-labeled TRB cDNA libraries were prepared by 5' RACE. TCRdb reprocessed the 5' RACE reads, keeping one entry per CDR3 protein, no DNA. The sample includes tens of thousands of distinct CDR3 sequences. The CDR3 sequence is 16 residues long. Within the CD8+ T cell compartment, naive cells were CD45RO-CCR7+CD27+CD95-. The material sequenced was naive CXCR3- CD8+ T cells from blood. This sample's subset: CD45RO-CCR7+CD27+CD95- naive CD8+ T cells lacking CXCR3 (TNR3-). The V call is TRBV12-3 or TRBV12-4, the J call TRBJ2-5; TCRdb proposes TRBD2, but this gene call is untestable without DNA. This TCR was sampled from a human donor in good health. Some clones in this sample may be carry-over from other donors' samples. The CDR3 sequence: CASSFNSGGPQETQYF.